The clone carrying this T cell receptor beta chain was seen ten or more times. What it binds is not known. These data belong to a study of blood T cells in healthy people across ages. Isolation per sample recovered at least 6.5 million PBMCs. V was trimmed by 3 bases and J by 4 bases, leaving 7 bases between them. The CDR3 is made up of 12 amino acids. Germline V gene sequence: CDR1 MNHNS, CDR2 SASEGT. Study conclusions and caveats: Among long-lived donors, naive CD4+ cells were more numerous and diversity higher than in aged donors.

The use of a sample-barcoded 5' primer and a J-beta primer mix characterized a second PCR of roughly 7 to 12 cycles. Each cDNA molecule carried a tag from a template-switch adaptor that contained 12 random nucleotides. Per sample, CDR3-containing paired-end reads numbered at least 2.5 million. In TCRdb, the 5' RACE reads were re-called with MiXCR into one record per CDR3 protein. This table holds about 1.5 million distinct CDR3 sequences, approximately 39% found once. Sequenced sample: blood. The chain is built from TRBV6-1 and TRBJ2-7; D perhaps matches TRBD2 (5 bases). This TCR was sampled from a young woman in good health. The CDR3 loop reads CASSESGYEQYF. CDR3 nucleotides: TGTGCCAGCAGTGAGAGCGGTTACGAGCAGTACTTC.